This is a list of T cell receptor beta chains from one sample in a study of blood T cell repertoires in COVID-19. Profiling relied on immunoSEQ multiplex PCR, and the TCRdb table lists in-frame clones only, not all of them. The repertoire holds 250,000 to 350,000 clones, with about 88% as singletons. The material sequenced was peripheral blood. Source of these receptors: a woman in her sixties with acute or convalescent COVID-19. CDR3s leave out the opening cysteine and the closing phenylalanine or tryptophan.

J gene | V gene | CDR3 protein
TRBJ1-5 | TRBV12-3/TRBV12-4 | ASTRGGSQPQH
TRBJ2-2 | TRBV9 | ASSYPSGDRHTGELF
TRBJ1-1 | TRBV25-1 | ASSEFPGSNTEAF
TRBJ1-1 | TRBV14 | ASSRNRGGNTEAF
TRBJ2-7 | TRBV4-3 | ASSEAEGWTGRYEQY
TRBJ2-7 | TRBV7-2 | ASSPFRGGFYEQY
TRBJ2-5 | TRBV7-6 | ASSPRTAETQY
TRBJ1-4 | TRBV27 | ASSFGGGEKLF
TRBJ1-2 | TRBV28 | ASSLGGRGIGYT
TRBJ2-1 | TRBV7-2 | ASVRGIEQF
TRBJ1-1 | TRBV18 | ASSPPNRQNTEAF
TRBJ1-5 | TRBV30 | AWSVPTGYNQPQH
TRBJ1-6 | TRBV7-2 | ASSLNSGGQGHNSPLH
TRBJ2-2 | TRBV7-9 | ASSTTSGREAGELF
TRBJ1-2 | TRBV6-2/TRBV6-3 | ASSYEFGTGEFGYT
TRBJ1-1 | TRBV6-5 | ASSYGQGREAF
TRBJ2-2 | TRBV7-2 | ASIPDSNTGELF
TRBJ2-7 | TRBV5-1 | ASSEQGSGSYEQY
TRBJ1-6 | TRBV30 | AWSKLFNSPLH
TRBJ2-1 | TRBV5-6 | ASSLERGGSYNEQF
TRBJ2-3 | TRBV7-7 | ASSLRGLGTDTQY
TRBJ2-3 | TRBV28 | ASSLTTSGSGDTQY
TRBJ1-1 | TRBV30 | AWVGFYTEAF
TRBJ2-3 | TRBV2 | ASSEGSSGGATDTQY
TRBJ2-1 | TRBV6-6 | ASTHSGVAYNEQF
TRBJ1-5 | TRBV19 | ASSRATGVQPQH
TRBJ2-1 | TRBV4-3 | ASSQDASGTYNEQF
TRBJ2-3 | TRBV24-1 | ATSEGTGGTDTQY
TRBJ2-1 | TRBV2 | ASSEVGGTFNEQF
TRBJ2-3 | TRBV9 | ASSVDPVVDTQY
TRBJ1-5 | TRBV6-2/TRBV6-3 | ASSSPPESTGNQPQH
TRBJ2-1 | TRBV6-2/TRBV6-3 | ASSDALAGAGNEQF